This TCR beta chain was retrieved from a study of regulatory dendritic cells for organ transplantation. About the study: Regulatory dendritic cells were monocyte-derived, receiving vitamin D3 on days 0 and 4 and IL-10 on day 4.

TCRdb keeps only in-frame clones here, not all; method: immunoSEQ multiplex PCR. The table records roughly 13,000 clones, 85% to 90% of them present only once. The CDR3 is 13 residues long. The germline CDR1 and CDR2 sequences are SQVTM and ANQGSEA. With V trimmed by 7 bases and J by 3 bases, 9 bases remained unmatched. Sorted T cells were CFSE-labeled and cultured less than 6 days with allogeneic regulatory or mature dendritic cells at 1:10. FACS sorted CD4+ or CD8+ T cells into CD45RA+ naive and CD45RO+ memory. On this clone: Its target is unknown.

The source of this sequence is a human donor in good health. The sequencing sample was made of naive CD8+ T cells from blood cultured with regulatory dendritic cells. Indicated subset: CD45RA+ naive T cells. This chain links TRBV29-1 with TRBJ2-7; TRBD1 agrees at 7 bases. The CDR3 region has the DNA TGCAGCGCCCGGGACAGTAAGAACTACGAGCAGTACTTC. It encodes CSARDSKNYEQYF.